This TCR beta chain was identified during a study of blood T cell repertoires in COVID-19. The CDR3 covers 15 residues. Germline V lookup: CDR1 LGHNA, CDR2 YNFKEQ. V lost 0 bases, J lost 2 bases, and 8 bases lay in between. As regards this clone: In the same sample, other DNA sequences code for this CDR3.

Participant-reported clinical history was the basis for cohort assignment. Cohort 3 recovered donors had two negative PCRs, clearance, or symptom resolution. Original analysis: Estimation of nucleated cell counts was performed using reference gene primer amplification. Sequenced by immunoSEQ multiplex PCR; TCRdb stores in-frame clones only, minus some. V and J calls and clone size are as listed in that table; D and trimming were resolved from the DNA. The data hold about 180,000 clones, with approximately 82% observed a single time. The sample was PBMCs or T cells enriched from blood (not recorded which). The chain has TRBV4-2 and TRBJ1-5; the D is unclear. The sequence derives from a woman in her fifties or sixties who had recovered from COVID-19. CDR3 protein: CASSQDLQGNQPQHF. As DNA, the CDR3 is TGTGCCAGCAGCCAAGATTTGCAGGGCAATCAGCCCCAGCATTTT.